This T cell receptor (beta chain) came from a study of blood T cells in healthy people across ages. A second 7 to 11 cycle PCR used barcoded and J-beta primers. Using its own MiXCR run on the 5' RACE reads, TCRdb lists one record per CDR3 protein. The sample yields fewer than 1 million distinct CDR3 sequences, under 45% seen once. Only a few counts were recorded for this clonotype. Per the germline V gene, CDR1 is SGHDN and CDR2 is FVKESK. V shed 2 bases and J shed 7 bases, with 10 bases lying between them. CDR3 length: 13 amino acids. This clonotype was sampled from a man between 60 and 75 years old in good health. Sequencing input: blood. The rearrangement uses TRBV14 and TRBJ2-3; possibly TRBD1 or TRBD2 for D (6 bases each). The CDR3 loop reads CASSQKRGHTQYF. CDR3 in DNA: TGTGCCAGCAGCCAAAAACGGGGGCATACGCAGTATTTT.